The entry that follows covers one T cell receptor beta chain sequence. Its antigen target is currently unknown. No base quality information exists; no much larger clone differs at one position. CDR1 and CDR2 are read off the germline V gene as SNHLY and FYNNEI. The trim is 3 bases for V and 7 bases for J, with a gap of 19 bases between the germline ends. Including the terminal cysteine and phenylalanine, the CDR3 comprises 16 residues. Only the CDR3 region is kept as DNA, spanning 48 bases read in frame from base 1. Each donor gave one peripheral blood draw, averaging about 100 mL, which was collected into heparinised tubes. Naive, central memory, regulatory and stem cell-like memory CD4+ T cells were sorted on a BD FACSAria II using a panel including CD45RO, CCR7, CD25, CD127, CD95 and CD27. All sorted populations exceeded 98% purity. PBMCs were isolated immediately by Lymphoprep density gradient centrifugation and stained directly without culture. So that batch effects would be minimized, each experiment stained and sorted samples in pairs, pairing one healthy donor with one patient.

The sample comes from a study of beta chain features in type 1 diabetes (dated by TCRdb to the late 2010s). With regard to the full study: Patients and healthy donors did not differ in mean age, gender distribution, total cell number or subset yield. A total of 100 million to 140 million sorted cells were examined across all samples, and the number of cells per subset was strongly correlated with RNA yield. In the study, TCRB repertoires of sorted circulating CD4+ T cell subsets from recently diagnosed type 1 diabetes patients were compared with those of matched healthy donors. Whereas all 30 or so donors provided naive and central memory subsets, regulatory and stem cell-like memory subsets were isolated from just 8 patients and roughly eight healthy donors. General conclusions and limits of the study: PCR may preferentially amplify shorter templates, but because patient and control samples were amplified and corrected together, any resulting skew would affect both groups equally. Only small numbers of individuals were included in the HLA sub-analyses, which left unresolved whether HLA type had any influence on TCRB rearrangement. The naive, central memory and regulatory TCRB repertoires appeared to resemble one another more closely among patients than among healthy donors. A moderate but significant shortening of TCRB CDR3 length was observed in type 1 diabetes patients in all four CD4+ subsets. Patients with type 1 diabetes made fewer insertions and deleted more nucleotides at VDJ recombination sites, implying thymic rearrangement abnormalities. Because cDNA was sequenced instead of genomic DNA, activated cells with high expression could be over-represented, although the groups did not differ in activation or CD3 levels.

The entire amount of isolated RNA was reverse transcribed using the High Capacity cDNA Reverse Transcription Kit, so the sequenced TCRB transcripts were expressed ones. Naive, central memory and regulatory T cell samples underwent deep immunoSEQ sequencing, averaging about 3.57 million total reads per sample. Sorted cells were lysed in RLT buffer, and RNA was extracted using DNase-treated RNeasy Micro or Mini kits according to cell number. Each cell subset was processed separately to prevent cross-contamination, with patient and healthy donor samples processed together. Using the immunoSEQ multiplex PCR, TCRB sequences were amplified from cDNA into 87-bp fragments spanning the CDR3 region. Sequencing of the amplicons was done on the Illumina HiSeq platform. As for the authors' bioinformatics: Synthetic template baselines were used to correct PCR bias computationally, reads within Hamming distance 2 were collapsed, and singletons that could not be merged were discarded. Reads were aligned against IMGT to assign V, D and J genes, CDR3 length and insertions or deletions at six rearrangement sites. Clonotype counts were normalized to sorted cell number within each subset before computing true diversity and Gini coefficients with the tcR R package. The overlap coefficient, calculated on TCRB nucleotide sequences, was used to measure repertoire sharing. Out-of-frame TCRB sequences from naive cells were analyzed as a proxy for the pre-selection repertoire. TCRdb re-hosts the immuneACCESS table, in-frame sequences only. Its copies lack some clones; in the studies checked, an unresolved V gene accounts for under half of them, and the cause for the rest is not known. V and J calls and clone size are those listed in that table; D and trimming were worked out from the DNA. For this sample the table gives hundreds of thousands of clones, of which less than 20% were detected only once. The ten largest account for approximately 0.087% of the sample.

This receptor was taken from a man aged 18 to 29 in good health. Sequenced: naive CD4+ T cells from blood. The sample's cell subset or site, from its label and the paper: true naive CD4+ T cells. This receptor chain uses TRBV2 and TRBJ1-5; no D segment can be confidently identified. The CDR3 in this case is CASSEISQIHPQPQHF. The DNA sequence is given as TGTGCCAGCAGTGAGATATCCCAAATCCATCCCCAGCCCCAGCATTTT.